This record covers a single TCR beta chain. The data originate from a study of control samples from healthy donors and cancer patients. CDR3 size: 15 residues. Germline-derived CDR1 and CDR2 are LGHNA and YNFKEQ. The J segment lost 2 bases and the V segment lost 1 base, leaving 3 bases of the junction unmatched. TCRdb keeps only in-frame clones here, not all; method: immunoSEQ multiplex PCR. The data hold approximately 170,000 clones, with 93% observed a single time. Sequenced input: blood. This TCR derives from a woman between 55 and 75 years old in good health. The J gene is TRBJ1-2, the V gene TRBV4-2; 8 bases match TRBD1. This CDR3 reads CASSQGQGPNYGYTF. In DNA form, the CDR3 reads TGTGCCAGCAGCCAAGGACAGGGGCCGAACTATGGCTACACCTTC.